This TCR beta chain was sequenced during a study of identical twins. Notes on the study in general: Among beta out-of-frame sequences, excess sharing between twins appeared weaker.

CDR1 is KGHDR, CDR2 SFDVKD, per germline. This CDR3 has 17 amino acids. Trimming cost V 7 bases and J 4 bases; bases outside gene matches: 9. With respect to this clonotype: The antigen is undetermined.

One entry per CDR3 protein, called by TCRdb with MiXCR from the 5' RACE reads. The sample holds around 1.7 million distinct CDR3 sequences, about 32% seen once. J is TRBJ2-6 and V is TRBV24-1; 10 bases are shared with TRBD1. This TCR derives from a newborn girl in good health. Sequencing was done on a sample of cord blood. The CDR3 DNA follows: TGTGCCACCAGGTCGGGACAGGGGCTGGAAGGGGCCAACGTCCTGACTTTC. Translation gives CATRSGQGLEGANVLTF.